This T cell receptor beta chain is drawn from a study of tumor-infiltrating lymphocytes in oesophageal squamous cell carcinoma. TCRdb independently ran MiXCR on the PCR reads; one entry per CDR3 protein. The table has some 19,000 distinct CDR3 sequences, around 35% seen once. This CDR3 spans 14 amino acids. Trimming took 6 bases from V and 2 from J; bases not matched to a gene: 4. Germline V gives CDR1 MGHDK, CDR2 SYGVNS. The chain is built from TRBV25-1 and TRBJ1-2; 9 nucleotides match TRBD1. This sequence originates from a male donor with esophageal squamous cell carcinoma. Material: esophageal tumor tissue. This CDR3 is CASRTDRGNYGYTF. DNA for the CDR3: TGTGCCAGCAGGACGGACAGGGGCAACTATGGCTACACCTTC.